The 10 T cell receptor beta chains below all came from one sample that was sequenced in a study of identical twins. One entry per CDR3 protein results from TCRdb running MiXCR on the 5' RACE reads. In the table there are hundreds of thousands of distinct CDR3 sequences, around an eighth of which are singletons. These same records also appear under a second study, on yellow fever vaccine responses in identical twins.

The material sequenced was CD8+ T cells sorted from blood. These receptors came from a woman between 18 and 29 years old in good health.

The chain carries TRBV12-3 or TRBV12-4 and TRBJ2-3; 14 bases line up with TRBD2. V gave up 7 bases and J gave up 5 bases; unmatched junction bases: 11. This CDR3 contains 17 residues. The CDR3 coding sequence is TGTGCCAGCAACTTAATGACTAGCGGGGGGGCTGGAGATACGCAGTATTTT. It codes for CASNLMTSGGAGDTQYF.

This clonotype has a handful of counts. This chain joins TRBV27 and TRBJ2-3; D is unclear. Trimming stripped 4 bases from V and 2 bases from J, with 16 bases between. The CDR3 consists of 16 residues. The V gene's germline CDR1 is MNHEY and CDR2 SMNVEV (reference sequence). The CDR3 coding sequence is TGTGCCAGCAGTTGTCGTCCCGCACACCCCACAGATACGCAGTATTTT. This translates into CASSCRPAHPTDTQYF.

This clonotype was observed a handful of times. The chain links TRBV20-1 to TRBJ1-6, with 9 bases aligning to TRBD1. Germline CDR1 and CDR2: DFQATT and SNEGSKA (reference sequence). The trim removed 5 bases at V and 6 bases at J, leaving 5 bases unmatched. This CDR3 contains 14 residues. The CDR3 region has the DNA TGCAGTGCTGGAGGGGACAGGGCTAATTCACCCCTCCACTTT. This codes for CSAGGDRANSPLHF.

This clonotype occurred a few times. This sequence joins TRBV27 and TRBJ2-3, with 16 positions matching TRBD2. Germline V gene data show CDR1 as MNHEY and CDR2 as SMNVEV (reference sequence). The CDR3 is made up of 21 amino acids. The J segment lost 5 bases and the V segment lost 5 bases, leaving 19 bases of the junction unmatched. The CDR3 spells CASSPSWATGTSGRVEDTQYF. The CDR3 DNA sequence: TGTGCCAGCAGTCCCTCTTGGGCCACCGGGACTAGCGGGAGGGTTGAAGATACGCAGTATTTT.

This clonotype was observed many times. The chain couples TRBV7-2 to TRBJ2-2, with a possible D match to TRBD1 (6 bases). The V gene's germline CDR1 is SGHTA and CDR2 FQGNSA. CDR3 length: 16 residues. Trimming stripped 2 bases from V and 7 bases from J, with 17 bases between. The CDR3 here is CASSLLNRAVGGELFF. In DNA form, the CDR3 reads TGTGCCAGCAGCTTACTTAACAGGGCCGTGGGCGGGGAGCTGTTTTTT.

The chain uses TRBV13 and TRBJ2-7; 10 nucleotides line up with TRBD2. This CDR3 has 15 residues. The trim removed 4 bases at V and 3 bases at J, leaving 6 bases unmatched. Germline-derived CDR1 and CDR2 are PRHDT and FYEKMQ (reference sequence). The DNA for the CDR3 is TGTGCCAGCAGCTCCCAAGCGGGAGGGTTCTACGAGCAGTACTTC. This encodes CASSSQAGGFYEQYF.

Ten or more counts support this clonotype. In DNA form, the CDR3 reads TGTGCCAGCAGCCAAGATTTATGGGCGGGAGTGCCCTACGAGCAGTACTTC. It translates to CASSQDLWAGVPYEQYF. V and J are TRBV4-2 and TRBJ2-7; 7 nucleotides align to TRBD2. Trimming cost V 0 bases and J 2 bases; bases outside gene matches: 10. Germline V lookup: CDR1 LGHNA, CDR2 YNFKEQ. The CDR3 is 17 residues long.

Concerning this clonotype: This may be a read error: a much more frequent sequence differs by one nucleotide. The chain has TRBV29-1 and TRBJ2-7, with TRBD1 matching over 12 bases. J gave up 3 bases and V 4 bases, and 4 bases lay outside the gene matches. Germline-derived CDR1 and CDR2 are SQVTM and ANQGSEA. The CDR3 has 14 residues. In DNA form, the CDR3 reads TGCAGCGTTGTAGGGACAGGGGGCATCTACGAGCAGTACTTC. Protein sequence: CSVVGTGGIYEQYF.

Ten or more counts support this clonotype. The chain links TRBV7-9 to TRBJ1-1; tentatively, D is TRBD1 (5 bases). Germline CDR1 reads SEHNR; CDR2 reads FQNEAQ (reference sequence). CDR3 length equals 12 residues. V was trimmed by 5 bases and J by 6 bases, leaving 10 bases between them. The CDR3 loop reads CASSRETAEAFF. The CDR3 bases are TGTGCCAGCAGCCGGGAGACAGCTGAAGCTTTCTTT.

This clonotype was seen many times. J is TRBJ2-1 and V is TRBV11-3; D unresolved. V dropped 1 base and J dropped 9 bases, with 7 bases sitting between them. The CDR3 length is 12 residues. The germline V gene has CDR1 SGHNT and CDR2 YENEEA. Here the CDR3 reads CASSLVVFEQFF. Here the CDR3 DNA reads TGTGCCAGCAGCTTAGTAGTCTTTGAGCAGTTCTTC.